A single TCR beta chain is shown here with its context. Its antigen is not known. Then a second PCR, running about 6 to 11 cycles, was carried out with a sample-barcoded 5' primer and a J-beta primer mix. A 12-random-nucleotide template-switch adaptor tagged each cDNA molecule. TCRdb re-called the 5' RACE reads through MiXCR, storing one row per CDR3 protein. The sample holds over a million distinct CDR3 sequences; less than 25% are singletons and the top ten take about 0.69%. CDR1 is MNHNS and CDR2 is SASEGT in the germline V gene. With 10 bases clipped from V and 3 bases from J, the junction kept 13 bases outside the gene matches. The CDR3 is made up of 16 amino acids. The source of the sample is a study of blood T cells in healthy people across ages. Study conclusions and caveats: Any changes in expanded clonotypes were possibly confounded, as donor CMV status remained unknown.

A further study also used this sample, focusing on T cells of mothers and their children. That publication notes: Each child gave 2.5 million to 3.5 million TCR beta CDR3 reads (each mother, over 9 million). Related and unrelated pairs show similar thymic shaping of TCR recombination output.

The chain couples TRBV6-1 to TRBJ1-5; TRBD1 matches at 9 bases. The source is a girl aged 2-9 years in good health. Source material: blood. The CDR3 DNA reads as TGTGCCACCCGAATAGGACAGGGGTACGTCAATCAGCCCCAGCATTTT. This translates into CATRIGQGYVNQPQHF.